The sequence of this TCR beta chain was determined in a study of post-analysis software for immune sequencing data. Study background: Included courses were relapsing-remitting and secondary progressive multiple sclerosis; progressive-relapsing multiple sclerosis was also included. Overall study results and limits: Comparison of patients with controls showed a handful of TRBV segments more frequent in patients, TRBV5-6, TRBV5-1 and TRBV20-1 among them. Compared with controls, patients showed significantly lower normalized Chao1 diversity. With F measure, samples from one preparation batch clustered together strongly.

In this sample, this clonotype turned up a few times. Its target is unknown. Unique molecular identifiers had been added to the TCR beta cDNA libraries. Each batch of roughly 1 to 11 million T cells produced some 450,000 cDNA molecules. TCRdb itself ran the PCR reads through MiXCR, one entry per CDR3 protein. Of roughly 620,000 distinct CDR3 sequences listed, about 44% are singletons. V was pared by 2 bases and J by 5 bases, with 16 bases between. The CDR3 spans 16 residues. CDR1 and CDR2 (germline): SGHRS, YFSETQ. The sample comprised blood. The V and J genes are TRBV5-1 and TRBJ1-4; D gene unclear. This receptor was obtained from a girl aged 5-17 years with multiple sclerosis. CDR3 protein: CASSFYLGQANEKLFF. The CDR3 region has the DNA TGCGCCAGCAGCTTCTATCTCGGGCAGGCAAATGAAAAACTGTTTTTT.